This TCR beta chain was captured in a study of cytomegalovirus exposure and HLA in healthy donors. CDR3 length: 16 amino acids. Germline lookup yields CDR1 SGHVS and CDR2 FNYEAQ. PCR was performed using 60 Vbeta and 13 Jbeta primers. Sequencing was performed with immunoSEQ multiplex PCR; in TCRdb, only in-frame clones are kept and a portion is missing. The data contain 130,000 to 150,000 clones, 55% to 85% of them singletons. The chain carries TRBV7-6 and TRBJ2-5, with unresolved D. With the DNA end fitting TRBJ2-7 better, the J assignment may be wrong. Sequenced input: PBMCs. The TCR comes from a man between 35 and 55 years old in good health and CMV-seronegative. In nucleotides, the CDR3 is TGTGCCAGCAGCTTAGGATACATGGGCAGCTCCTACGAGCAGTACTTC. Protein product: CASSLGYMGSSYEQYF.